These T cell receptor beta chains were read from a single sample in a study of PD-L1 blockade in urothelial cancer. The repertoire was sequenced with immunoSEQ multiplex PCR; TCRdb's copy has only in-frame clones and lacks some. The repertoire holds 71,000 or so clones, with roughly 91% as singletons. The specimen comprised PBMCs, sampled around atezolizumab (anti-PD-L1) treatment. Source of these receptors: a man aged 60 to 69 with urothelial cancer. CDR3s include the opening cysteine and the closing phenylalanine or tryptophan. D genes are given only for firm matches. The listing skips clone size in some rows; elsewhere it reads once, few, many or a size class.

d_call	v_call	j_call	clone_size	cdr3_aa	cdr3_nt
TRBD1	TRBV7-2	TRBJ2-3	.	CASSFTGGIGDTQYF	TGTGCCAGCAGCTTCACAGGGGGCATTGGAGATACGCAGTATTTT
TRBD1	TRBV19	TRBJ1-3	.	CASSTRDRGGNTIYF	TGTGCCAGTAGTACCCGGGACAGAGGAGGAAACACCATATATTTT
.	TRBV27	TRBJ2-7	.	CASRGGEGYEQYF	TGTGCCAGCAGGGGGGGTGAGGGCTACGAGCAGTACTTC
.	TRBV5-4	TRBJ1-4	.	CASSLGPTTNEKLFF	TGTGCCAGCAGCTTGGGTCCTACAACTAATGAAAAATTGTTTTTT
.	TRBV6-5	TRBJ1-1	once	CASSEQGFRTFF	TGTGCCAGCAGTGAGCAGGGCTTTAGGACTTTCTTT
TRBD1	TRBV5-1	TRBJ1-1	few	CASRGTGAMGTEAFF	TGCGCCAGCAGGGGTACAGGGGCCATGGGAACTGAAGCTTTCTTT
.	TRBV5-6	TRBJ1-3	few	CASSLRGYGNTIYF	TGTGCCAGCAGCTTGAGGGGTTACGGAAACACCATATATTTT
.	TRBV6-1	TRBJ1-3	.	CASSETGYSRNTIYF	TGTGCCAGCAGTGAAACAGGGTATTCGCGGAACACCATATATTTT
TRBD2	TRBV18	TRBJ2-5	.	CASSPGLAGEETQYF	TGTGCCAGCTCACCGGGACTAGCGGGAGAAGAGACCCAGTACTTC
.	TRBV19	TRBJ2-7	once	CASSTGLGAYEQYF	TGTGCCAGTAGCACGGGACTCGGCGCCTACGAGCAGTACTTC